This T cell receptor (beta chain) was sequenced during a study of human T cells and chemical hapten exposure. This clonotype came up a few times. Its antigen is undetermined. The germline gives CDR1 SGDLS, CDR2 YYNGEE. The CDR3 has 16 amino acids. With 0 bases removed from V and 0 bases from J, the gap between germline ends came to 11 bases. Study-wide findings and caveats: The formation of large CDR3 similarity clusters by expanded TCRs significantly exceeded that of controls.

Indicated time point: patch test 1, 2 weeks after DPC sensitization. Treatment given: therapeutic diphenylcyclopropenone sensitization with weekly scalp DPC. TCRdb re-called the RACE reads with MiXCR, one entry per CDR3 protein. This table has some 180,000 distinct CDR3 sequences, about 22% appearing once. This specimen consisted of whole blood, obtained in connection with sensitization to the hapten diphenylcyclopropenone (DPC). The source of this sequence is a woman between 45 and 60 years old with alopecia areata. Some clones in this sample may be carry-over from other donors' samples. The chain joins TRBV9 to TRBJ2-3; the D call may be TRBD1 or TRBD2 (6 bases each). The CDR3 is CASSVGQGTSTDTQYF. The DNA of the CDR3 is TGTGCCAGCAGCGTAGGGCAGGGGACTAGCACAGATACGCAGTATTTT.